Below, 5 T cell receptor beta chains from the same sample are listed, as sequenced in a study of circulating CD8 cells and anti-PD-1 response in melanoma. Each library started from roughly 16 ng of total RNA using the QIAseq Immune Repertoire TCR panel. TCRdb used MiXCR to reprocess the reads, holding one entry per CDR3 protein. The table includes some 400 distinct CDR3 sequences, around 9.3% detected once. From live CD3+CD8+TCRalphabeta+ cells, four PD-1 and/or TIGIT subsets were sorted. The sequenced sample was CD8+ T cells from PBMCs, obtained at baseline or after one month of anti-PD-1 therapy (not recorded which). The origin of the receptors is a human donor with melanoma.

This rearrangement joins TRBV19 to TRBJ2-1; a weak D match, TRBD1 (6 bases). The CDR3 is 13 amino acids. Germline assignment: CDR1 LNHDA and CDR2 SQIVND (reference sequence). Trimming took 1 base from V and 12 from J, leaving 13 bases between them. The CDR3 sequence is CASSIGSGTLQFF. The CDR3 DNA is TGTGCCAGTAGTATAGGCTCGGGGACACTGCAGTTCTTC.

Points on this clonotype: Being one base from a much bigger clone, this may be a read error. The chain uses TRBV29-1 and TRBJ1-2; 10 bases align to TRBD1. The V gene's germline CDR1 is SQVTM and CDR2 ANQGSEA. J was trimmed by 4 bases and V by 6 bases; bases with no gene match: 11. CDR3 length equals 15 residues. CDR3 residues: CSVELGDRGFYGYTF. Written as DNA, the CDR3 is TGCAGCGTCGAATTGGGGGACAGGGGATTCTATGGCTACACCTTC.

In its sample, this clonotype is hyperexpanded. The chain carries TRBV7-3 and TRBJ2-3; TRBD2 matches at 11 bases. From germline, CDR1 is SGHTA and CDR2 FQGTGA. V shed 0 bases, J shed 6 bases, and the junction held 2 bases outside the gene matches. The CDR3 is 15 amino acids. CDR3 protein: CASSLTPSGGDTQYF. The CDR3 DNA follows: TGTGCCAGCAGCTTAACCCCTAGCGGGGGGGATACGCAGTATTTT.

V is TRBV2 and J is TRBJ2-3; D is uncertain. The length of the CDR3 is 15 residues. V was cut by 4 bases and J by 0 bases, with 11 bases left in between. Looked up from germline, CDR1 is SNHLY and CDR2 is FYNNEI. The CDR3 spells CASSGLASSTDTQYF. The DNA of the CDR3 is TGTGCCAGCAGTGGCCTCGCGTCTAGCACAGATACGCAGTATTTT.

By sample fraction, this clonotype is large. This chain joins TRBV27 and TRBJ1-1, with a tentative D call TRBD1 (5 bases). V shed 4 bases and J shed 3 bases, with 15 bases lying between them. This CDR3 has 15 residues. Germline CDR1 reads MNHEY; CDR2 reads SMNVEV (reference sequence). The CDR3 sequence: CASSSWGLRHTEAFF. The DNA for the CDR3 is TGTGCCAGCAGTTCCTGGGGACTTCGACACACTGAAGCTTTCTTT.